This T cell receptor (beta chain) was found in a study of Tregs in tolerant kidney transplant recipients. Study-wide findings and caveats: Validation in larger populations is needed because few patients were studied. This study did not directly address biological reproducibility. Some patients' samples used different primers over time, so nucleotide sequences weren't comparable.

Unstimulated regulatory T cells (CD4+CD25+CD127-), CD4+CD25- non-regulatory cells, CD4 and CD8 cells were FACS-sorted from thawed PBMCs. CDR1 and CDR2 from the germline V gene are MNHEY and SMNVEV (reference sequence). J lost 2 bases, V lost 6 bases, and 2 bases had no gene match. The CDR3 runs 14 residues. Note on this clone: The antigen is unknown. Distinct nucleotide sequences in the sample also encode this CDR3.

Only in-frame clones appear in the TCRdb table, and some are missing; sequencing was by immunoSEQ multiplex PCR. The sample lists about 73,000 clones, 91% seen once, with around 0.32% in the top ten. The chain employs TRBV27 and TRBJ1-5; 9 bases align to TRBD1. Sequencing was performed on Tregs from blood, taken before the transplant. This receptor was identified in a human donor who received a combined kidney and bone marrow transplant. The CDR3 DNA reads TGTGCCAGCAGGAGACAGGGGGGCAATCAGCCCCAGCATTTT. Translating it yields CASRRQGGNQPQHF.